This TCR beta chain came from a study of OX40 agonist ivuxolimab in advanced cancers. Regarding the study in general: Ivuxolimab, which targeted the costimulatory receptor OX40 (CD134), was an agonistic, fully human IgG2 monoclonal antibody. Intravenous ivuxolimab was administered to patients every 2 weeks at six dose levels: 0.01, 0.1, 0.3, 1.5, 3 and 10 mg/kg. Of the 50 to 55 dose-escalation patients, hepatocellular carcinoma was present in around 19, melanoma in approximately 15, renal cell carcinoma in 9 and head and neck cancer in 9. The dose-escalation cohort was approximately 83% male with a mean age of around 62 years, ranging from roughly 20 to 80. Prior anti-PD-1, anti-PD-L1 or anti-CTLA-4 therapy was permitted, and roughly two fifths of dose-escalation patients had received checkpoint inhibitors. Three dose-escalation patients achieved partial responses, one with hepatocellular carcinoma and two with cutaneous melanoma. The point of sequencing TCRbeta in the periphery was to test whether ivuxolimab changed TCR sequence diversity and drove clonal T-cell expansion. The paper covers the monotherapy dose-escalation part of the phase I ivuxolimab trial, which included N ≈ 57 patients. Points the paper makes about the study in general: Low levels of normalized T-cell clonal expansion were also seen in some patients who did not respond. At doses from 0.1 to 3.0 mg/kg, clonal expansion was seen in both CD4+ and CD8+ blood T cells between baseline and week 6. Which antigens the clonally expanded peripheral T cells were specific for was not determined. After ivuxolimab, expanded clones were on average more numerous among CD8+ T cells than among CD4+ T cells. In the 0.1-3.0 mg/kg groups, partial responders were among the patients with the lowest normalized peripheral clonal expansion, particularly in CD8+ T cells.

As concerns this clone: No antigen is known for it. Per-nucleotide qualities are absent, and no much larger clonotype sits a single base away.

Trimming accounts for 3 bases at V and 5 bases at J, while the number of junction bases matched to no gene is 7. From the cysteine through the phenylalanine, the CDR3 covers 15 amino acids. Only the CDR3 region is kept as DNA, spanning 45 bases read in frame from base 1. According to the germline V gene (reference sequence), CDR1 reads SEHNR and CDR2 reads FQNEAQ. Genomic DNA was extracted from sorted cells for sequencing of the TCRbeta CDR3 region. TCRbeta CDR3 regions were sequenced using the immunoSEQ Assay. TCRdb stores this immuneACCESS table with in-frame sequences only. Part of the clones is absent; in the studies checked, under half of the shortfall reflects unresolved V genes, and no reason is known for the rest. For this sample the table gives tens of thousands of clones, of which about 88% were detected only once. The ten largest clones add up to roughly a third of the sample. The trial excluded patients who had a history of autoimmune disease or who were on systemic immunosuppression. Peripheral blood for TCR sequencing was collected from all dose cohorts at baseline, on cycle 4 day 1, and on cycle 7 day 1. The samples were taken from a phase I, first-in-human, multicenter, open-label dose-escalation trial of ivuxolimab. Adults with locally advanced or metastatic melanoma, renal cell carcinoma, hepatocellular carcinoma or head and neck squamous cell carcinoma were enrolled in the trial. Before TCR sequencing, CD4+ T cells and CD8+ T cells from peripheral blood were sorted into separate populations.

The source of this sequence is an adult with an advanced solid tumor such as melanoma, head and neck, liver or kidney cancer. The material sequenced was CD4+ or CD8+ T cells sorted from blood, taken in a trial of the OX40 agonist ivuxolimab. The chain is encoded by TRBV7-9 joined to TRBJ2-7, and 10 bases in between align with TRBD1. The CDR3 protein sequence reads: CASSFGTGDFHEQYF. The DNA sequence reads TGTGCCAGCAGCTTTGGGACAGGGGACTTCCACGAGCAGTACTTC.